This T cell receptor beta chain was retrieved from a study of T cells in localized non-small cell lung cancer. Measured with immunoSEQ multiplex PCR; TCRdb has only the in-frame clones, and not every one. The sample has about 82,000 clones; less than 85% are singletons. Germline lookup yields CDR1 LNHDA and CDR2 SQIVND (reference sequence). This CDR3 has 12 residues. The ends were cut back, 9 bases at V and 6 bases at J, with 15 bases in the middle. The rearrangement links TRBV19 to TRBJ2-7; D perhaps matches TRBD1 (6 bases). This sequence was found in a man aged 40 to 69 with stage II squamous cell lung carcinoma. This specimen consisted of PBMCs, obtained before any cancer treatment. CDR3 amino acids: CASLGTSREQYF. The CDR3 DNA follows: TGTGCCAGCCTGGGGACATCACGCGAGCAGTACTTC.